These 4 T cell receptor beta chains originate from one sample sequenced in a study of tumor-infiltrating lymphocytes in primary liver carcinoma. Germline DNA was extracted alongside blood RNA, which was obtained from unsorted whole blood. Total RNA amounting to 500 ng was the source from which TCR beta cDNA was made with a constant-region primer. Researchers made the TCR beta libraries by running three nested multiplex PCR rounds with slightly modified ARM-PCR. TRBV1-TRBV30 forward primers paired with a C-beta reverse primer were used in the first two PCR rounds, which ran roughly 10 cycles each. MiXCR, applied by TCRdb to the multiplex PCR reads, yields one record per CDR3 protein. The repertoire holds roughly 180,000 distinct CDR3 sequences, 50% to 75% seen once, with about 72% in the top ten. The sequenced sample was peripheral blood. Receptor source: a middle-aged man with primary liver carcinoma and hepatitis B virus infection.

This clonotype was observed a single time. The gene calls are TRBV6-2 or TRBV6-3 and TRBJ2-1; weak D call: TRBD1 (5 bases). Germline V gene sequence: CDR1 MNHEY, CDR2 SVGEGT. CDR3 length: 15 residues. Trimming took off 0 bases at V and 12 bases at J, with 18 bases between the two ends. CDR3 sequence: CASSYSGSRVLGQFF. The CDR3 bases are TGTGCCAGCAGTTACTCAGGGTCCAGGGTCCTTGGGCAGTTCTTC.

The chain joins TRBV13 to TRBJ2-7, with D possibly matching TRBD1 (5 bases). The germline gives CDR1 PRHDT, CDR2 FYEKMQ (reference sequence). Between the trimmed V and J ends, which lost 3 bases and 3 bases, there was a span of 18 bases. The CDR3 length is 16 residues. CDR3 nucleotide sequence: TGTGCCAGCAGCTTCTCAAGAGGAAAGGGGCGCTACGAGCAGTACTTC. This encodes CASSFSRGKGRYEQYF.

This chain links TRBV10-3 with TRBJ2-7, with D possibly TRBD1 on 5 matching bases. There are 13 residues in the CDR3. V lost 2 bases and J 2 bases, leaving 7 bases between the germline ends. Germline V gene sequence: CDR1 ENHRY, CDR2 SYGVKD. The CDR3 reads CAISELDTYEQYF. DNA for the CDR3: TGTGCCATCAGTGAGCTGGACACCTACGAGCAGTACTTC.

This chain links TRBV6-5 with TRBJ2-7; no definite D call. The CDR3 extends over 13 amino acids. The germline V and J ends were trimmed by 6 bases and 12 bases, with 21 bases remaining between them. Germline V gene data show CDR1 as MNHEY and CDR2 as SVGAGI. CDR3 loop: CASSQPSSYDRYF. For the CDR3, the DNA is TGTGCCAGCAGCCAACCAAGCTCCTACGATCGGTACTTC.